The sequence of this T cell receptor beta chain was determined in a study of T cell responses to AZD1222 COVID-19 vaccine. Overall study results and limits: Vaccine-associated CD4 TCRs ranged over spike, dominating at 160-218 and 743-854. White British people made up most donors, females outnumbered males, and clonal diversity was possibly underestimated. Compared with day 0, the breadth and depth of the Spike-specific TCR repertoire rose significantly after two doses of AZD1222. Among spike-specific TCRs, nearly half reportedly target unmutated variant regions.

Sequencing used immunoSEQ multiplex PCR; TCRdb keeps in-frame clones, though not all of them. The sample has tens of thousands of clones, 92% seen once. Comment on this clone: Its antigen is as yet unknown.

The sample in question was peripheral blood, obtained on day 0 of AZD1222 vaccination. The sequence derives from an adult in good health.

CDR3 loop: CASSSALNTGELFF. CDR3 bases: TGTGCCAGCAGCTCCGCTCTGAACACCGGGGAGCTGTTTTTT. The chain recombines TRBV7-3 with TRBJ2-2; D ambiguous. The CDR3 covers 14 residues. Trimming pared 4 bases from V and 1 base from J, leaving 7 bases between. CDR1 and CDR2 from the germline V gene are SGHTA and FQGTGA.